Each of the 18 T cell receptor beta chains below was sequenced from the same sample in a study of blood T cell repertoires in COVID-19 (dated by TCRdb to 2018 to 2021). The protocol used for the library was the immunoSEQ multiplex PCR assay. This immuneACCESS table, as held by TCRdb, lists in-frame sequences with V and J called but not all clones. Of the missing ones, under half trace to an unresolved V gene in checked studies; the others have no known cause. The sample data list roughly 52,000 clones, and around nine tenths of these were observed just once. 4% of the sample is held by the ten biggest clonotypes. The sample was peripheral blood. These receptors originate from a man aged 45-60 years with acute or convalescent COVID-19.

The chain combines TRBV5-1 with TRBJ1-2, with 11 bases lining up with TRBD1. Germline CDR1 is SGHRS and CDR2 is YFSETQ. The CDR3 has 14 residues. V lost 4 bases to trimming and J lost 7 bases; unmatched junction nucleotides: 6. CDR3 sequence: CASSPEDRGPGYTF. Here the CDR3 DNA reads TGCGCCAGCAGCCCTGAGGACAGGGGGCCTGGCTACACCTTC. Drawing the rest from reference TRBV5-1 and TRBJ1-2, the complete variable domain is KAGVTQTPRYLIKTRGQQVTLSCSPISGHRSVSWYQQTPGQGLQFLFEYFSETQRNKGNFPGRFSGRQFSNSRSEMNVSTLELGDSALYLCASSPEDRGPGYTFGSGTRLTVV.

J is TRBJ2-1 and V is TRBV7-3; 9 bases fit TRBD2. This CDR3 contains 15 residues. V dropped 5 bases and J dropped 6; count of bases not matched to a gene: 8. The germline V gene encodes CDR1 SGHTA and CDR2 FQGTGA. The CDR3: CASSRGGVYLNEQFF. CDR3 bases: TGTGCCAGCAGCCGCGGGGGGGTGTATCTCAATGAGCAGTTCTTC.

The rearrangement joins TRBV9 to TRBJ2-3; 10 bases fit TRBD2. V shed 4 bases and J 7 bases; nucleotides not matched to a gene: 12. Looked up from germline, CDR1 is SGDLS and CDR2 is YYNGEE. The CDR3 is 16 amino acids. The chain's CDR3 is CASSPGGTSAGYTQYF. CDR3 nucleotides: TGTGCCAGCAGCCCCGGCGGGACTAGCGCCGGGTATACGCAGTATTTT.

This clone was seen more than once but under ten times. This sequence joins TRBV5-1 and TRBJ1-3, with D possibly being TRBD1 (6 bases). Per the germline V gene, CDR1 is SGHRS and CDR2 is YFSETQ. The CDR3 totals 14 residues. V gave up 1 base and J gave up 4 bases, with 9 bases separating them. The CDR3, as DNA: TGCGCCAGCAGCTTGTCAGGGGTCGGAAACACCATATATTTT. Amino acids: CASSLSGVGNTIYF.

V usage is TRBV5-1 and J usage is TRBJ2-3, with TRBD2 matching 8 bases. This CDR3 region has 15 residues. With 3 bases clipped from V and 4 bases from J, the junction kept 7 bases outside the gene matches. The germline V gene encodes CDR1 SGHRS and CDR2 YFSETQ. In DNA form, the CDR3 reads TGCGCCAGCAGCTCGAACGGGGGGGCCGCAGATACGCAGTATTTT. Translating it yields CASSSNGGAADTQYF.

The chain links TRBV19 to TRBJ2-1; 9 bases match TRBD2. Trimming took 0 bases from V and 7 from J; bases not matched to a gene: 7. Per germline, CDR1 LNHDA and CDR2 SQIVND (reference sequence). This CDR3 is 16 amino acids long. Written as DNA, the CDR3 is TGTGCCAGTAGTATAGATTCGGTTAGCGGGAGAAATGAGCAGTTCTTC. It yields the protein CASSIDSVSGRNEQFF.

This chain connects TRBV6-5 to TRBJ1-6; the D gene is possibly TRBD1 (6 bases). Per the germline V gene, CDR1 is MNHEY and CDR2 is SVGAGI. V was pared by 4 bases and J by 3 bases, with 10 bases between. The CDR3 is made up of 15 amino acids. In nucleotides, the CDR3 is TGTGCCAGCAGTTCCGACAGGCGCTATAATTCACCCCTCCACTTT. Its protein product is CASSSDRRYNSPLHF.

CDR3 coding DNA: TGCGCCAGCAGCCAAGACCCGGTAGGGGACAGGGGGGCCACCGGGGAGCTGTTTTTT. Translation: CASSQDPVGDRGATGELFF. The rearrangement links TRBV4-1 to TRBJ2-2; 11 nucleotides align to TRBD1. The germline V gene has CDR1 MGHRA and CDR2 YSYEKL. V lost 0 bases to trimming and J lost 4 bases; unmatched junction nucleotides: 10. The CDR3 has 19 amino acids.

V is TRBV5-1 and J is TRBJ2-7; TRBD2 agrees at 9 bases. Germline CDR1 reads SGHRS; CDR2 reads YFSETQ. The junction had 3 bases not matched to a gene; V was cut back by 1 base and J by 1 base. The CDR3 is made up of 15 amino acids. The CDR3 here is CASSLLTSGSYEQYF. The CDR3 DNA reads as TGCGCCAGCAGCTTGTTGACTAGCGGATCCTACGAGCAGTACTTC.

V is TRBV28 and J is TRBJ1-4; 7 bases map to TRBD1. Germline V gene data show CDR1 as MDHEN and CDR2 as SYDVKM. The CDR3 loop spans 15 amino acids. V lost 6 bases to trimming and J lost 4 bases; unmatched junction nucleotides: 8. CDR3 nucleotide sequence: TGTGCCAGCAGGGCCCAGGGACAGCTTAATGAAAAACTGTTTTTT. It yields the protein CASRAQGQLNEKLFF. The whole variable domain, filled in from reference TRBV28 and TRBJ1-4, reads DVKVTQSSRYLVKRTGEKVFLECVQDMDHENMFWYRQDPGLGLRLIYFSYDVKMKEKGDIPEGYSVSREKKERFSLILESASTNQTSMYLCASRAQGQLNEKLFFGSGTQLSVL.

The sample holds one count of this clone. V and J are TRBV27 and TRBJ2-7, with TRBD2 matching over 7 bases. The CDR3 consists of 13 residues. CDR1 is MNHEY, CDR2 SMNVEV, per germline (reference sequence). After removal of 5 bases from V and 3 bases from J, the junction contained 4 bases not matched to a gene. The CDR3 here is CASSSGIGYEQYF. CDR3 bases: TGTGCCAGCAGTAGCGGGATAGGCTACGAGCAGTACTTC.

The V gene is TRBV11-2, the J gene TRBJ1-2; D is ambiguous. Germline-derived CDR1 and CDR2 are SGHAT and FQNNGV. The CDR3 covers 13 residues. Trimming cost V 5 bases and J 8 bases, with 15 bases left between them. The CDR3 region is CASSHLGVEGYTF. The CDR3 nucleotides read TGTGCCAGCAGCCACCTTGGTGTAGAAGGCTACACCTTC. The full variable domain, with the rest looked up from reference TRBV11-2 and TRBJ1-2, is EAGVAQSPRYKIIEKRQSVAFWCNPISGHATLYWYQQILGQGPKLLIQFQNNGVVDDSQLPKDRFSAERLKGVDSTLKIQPAKLEDSAVYLCASSHLGVEGYTFGSGTRLTVV.

The table lists this clone with a few counts. The chain is built from TRBV2 and TRBJ1-6, with D hard to call. Trimming removed 7 bases at V and 7 bases at J, with 17 bases between. Germline V gene sequence: CDR1 SNHLY, CDR2 FYNNEI. The CDR3 is made up of 15 amino acids. CDR3 in DNA: TGTGCCAGCACCTATTCTGCTGGAGGGAATTCACCCCTCCACTTT. It yields the protein CASTYSAGGNSPLHF.

V gene TRBV7-2 combines with J gene TRBJ1-1; 11 bases agree with TRBD1. CDR1 is SGHTA and CDR2 is FQGNSA in the germline V gene. The CDR3 is 15 residues long. The junction had 6 bases not matched to a gene; V was cut back by 5 bases and J by 4 bases. The CDR3 DNA follows: TGTGCCAGCAGCCTGTCCGGGACAGGGGGCACTGAAGCTTTCTTT. It is translated as CASSLSGTGGTEAFF.

The chain employs TRBV11-3 and TRBJ2-4; TRBD1 matches at 9 bases. The CDR3 length is 16 residues. The germline CDR1 and CDR2 sequences are SGHNT and YENEEA. Trimming removed 5 bases from V and 3 bases from J; junction bases left unmatched: 8. Written as DNA, the CDR3 is TGTGCCAGCAGCCCGGGACAGGGATGGGGCAAAAACATTCAGTACTTC. Its protein is CASSPGQGWGKNIQYF.

This chain uses TRBV10-2 with TRBJ2-5, with 8 bases matching TRBD2. The CDR3 has 15 amino acids. Germline CDR1 WSHSY, CDR2 SAAADI. J was trimmed by 1 base and V by 6 bases; bases with no gene match: 7. This chain's CDR3 is CASRGLAGLQETQYF. CDR3 coding DNA: TGCGCCAGCAGGGGTCTAGCGGGTCTCCAAGAGACCCAGTACTTC.

The rearrangement links TRBV28 to TRBJ1-1; a possible D gene is TRBD1 (6 bases). The CDR3 extends over 15 amino acids. V lost 5 bases and J lost 1, with 14 bases in between. CDR1 and CDR2 (germline): MDHEN, SYDVKM. CDR3 sequence: CASSPWDISNTEAFF. The CDR3 coding sequence is TGTGCCAGCAGTCCCTGGGACATCTCGAACACTGAAGCTTTCTTT.

The sample holds one count of this clone. CDR3 sequence: CASSLRLASYEQYF. CDR3 DNA sequence: TGTGCCAGCAGCTTACGACTAGCGTCCTACGAGCAGTACTTC. The chain couples TRBV7-8 to TRBJ2-7, with 8 bases aligning to TRBD2. CDR1 and CDR2 from the germline V gene are SGHVS and FQNEAQ. There are 14 residues in the CDR3. J lost 1 base, V lost 2 bases, and 1 base had no gene match.